Reported below is one TCR beta chain. Its antigen is as yet unknown. This CDR3 region has 14 residues. CDR1 and CDR2 (germline): LNHDA, SQIVND (reference sequence). The germline V and J ends were trimmed by 7 bases and 5 bases, with 15 bases remaining between them. The data originate from a study of cytomegalovirus exposure and HLA in healthy donors. Study findings and constraints: V segments that were indistinguishable, TRBV6-2 and TRBV6-3 among them, were omitted from analysis. The study labeled more than 150 TCR beta chains cytomegalovirus-associated. Most of the TCR beta V segments (in an earlier analysis) were productive either about 87% or about 30% of the time. Across HLA loci, a later analysis found differing TCR association rates, with DRB1 most and HLA-C fewest.

It was with 60 Vbeta and 13 Jbeta primers that the PCR ran. Measured with immunoSEQ multiplex PCR; TCRdb has only the in-frame clones, and not every one. Here the sample spans 150,000 to 250,000 clones, 82% being singletons. The chain employs TRBV19 and TRBJ2-1; possible D gene TRBD2, 7 bases. The sequencing sample was made of PBMCs. The clonotype was recovered from a boy aged 2 to 10 in good health and CMV-seronegative. This CDR3 reads CASTIRGANNEQFF. The CDR3 bases are TGTGCCAGTACGATTCGGGGGGCCAACAATGAGCAGTTCTTC.